This entry features one T cell receptor beta chain sequence. What this receptor recognizes is not known. No base-level quality is on record; no much larger clone is a single base apart. The donors were healthy, HIV-negative adults who had no recently reported acute infections or vaccinations. Only Caucasian adults living in Nashville, Tennessee, USA were represented among the donors. CD4+ T cells were enriched by magnetic negative selection, after which naive cells were positively selected on CD45RA and the negative fraction was taken as the memory subset. Blood was collected by leukapheresis, and PBMCs were isolated by Ficoll-Histopaque density gradient centrifugation and then cryopreserved in liquid nitrogen vapor phase. Purity and quantity of every magnetically sorted T cell population were checked by analytical flow cytometry. Each sorted fraction had its genomic DNA isolated and then quantified by UV absorbance on a Nanodrop 2000c.

The data stem from a study of shared clonotypes between healthy human individuals (TCRdb year 2020). Study-wide context: Three men and two women, aged 18 to 49 years, made up the cohort. Blood TCR repertoires of about 5 healthy adults were deeply sequenced to estimate repertoire size and the extent of clonotype sharing between individuals. Leukapheresis yielded between about 0.9 and 9 billion PBMCs per donor. Libraries were prepared and TCR repertoires were sequenced by different laboratories using diverse techniques, in order to increase sequencing depth and limit assay-specific biases. Per donor, three plates each were used for CD4 naive and CD4 memory, two for CD8 naive, and one for CD8 memory. What the authors observed across the whole study: Naive subsets generally had larger estimated clonotype richness than memory subsets. Rarefaction of sorted-subset datasets indicated incomplete sequencing despite the large sequencing depth. Clonotypes shared by all four sorted-subset donors showed higher generation probabilities than non-shared clonotypes. Based on pairwise subsampling, the degree of clonotype sharing among donors was expected to be affected by sequencing depth. When a few donors were compared, the shared fraction of clonotypes was 5% to 6.5% for naive CD4, more than 3% for naive CD8, 2.3% for memory CD4, and roughly 0.43% for memory CD8. The genetic and exposure-history diversity represented was limited by the small number of donors. Sampling was restricted to blood, and TCR repertoires in tissues likely differ from the TCR repertoires found in blood.

Using the deep immunoSEQ assay, multiplex PCR amplified TCR CDR3 regions from genomic DNA. Extracted genomic DNA from each cell subset was distributed evenly across all wells of several immunoSEQ 96-well plates, and each plate was treated as a replicate. For sorted subsets, each replicate PCR was loaded with roughly 200 ng genomic DNA, equivalent to 30,000 or so T cell genomes. Purified libraries were measured with a Qubit 3.0 fluorometer, size-checked on a Bioanalyzer 2100, and measured again with the KAPA Library Quantification kit. Every immunoSEQ 96-well plate was sequenced on a dedicated single-read 150-cycle Illumina NextSeq 550 flow cell. On the study's bioinformatics: Because only junctional sequences without quality scores were contained in the immunoSEQ output, filtering matching that applied to full-length reads could not be performed. Sequences were annotated with PyIR, a Python wrapper for IgBLAST v1.9, using IMGT germline references to assign V/J genes and CDR3. Reads were removed for weak V/J assignments (E-value above 1e-6), missing CDR3, stop codons, out-of-frame junctions, or ambiguous translated residues. V3J clonotypes were defined by identical inferred V gene, J gene, and CDR3 amino acid sequence. Percentage overlap between repertoires was calculated by dividing the number of shared unique clonotypes by the size of the smaller repertoire. RTK rarefaction, the Chao1 estimator, and Recon v2.1 estimates of unobserved clonotypes were used to assess repertoire richness. For all TCRbeta clonotypes obtained by the gDNA method from a handful of donors, generation probabilities were computed with OLGA. Entries here come from immuneACCESS through TCRdb and include only in-frame sequences with V and J called. Some clones fail to appear in such tables; in the studies checked, an unresolved V gene covers under half of the shortfall, and the cause of the remainder is unknown. The DNA was the basis for D and trimming; V, J and clone size are from that table. Recorded for this sample are more than 400,000 clones; 95% to 97% of them occurred a single time. About 0.06% of the sample belongs to the ten largest clones.

The CDR3 sequence holds 12 residues, the cysteine and phenylalanine included. Here the CDR3 DNA is all that survives: 36 bases in frame from base 1. The junction carries 4 bases between V and J, which are trimmed by 0 bases and 7 bases respectively. CDR1 is given as SEHNR and CDR2 as FQNEAQ, both from the germline V gene (reference sequence). The chain was built from TRBV7-9 and TRBJ1-5; the D gene lacks a confident call. Sequenced: naive CD4+ T cells sorted from blood. Read against the paper, the sample's cell subset or site label means: CD45RA+ positively selected. This receptor was identified in a woman younger than 45 in good health. The nucleotide sequence reads as follows: TGTGCCAGCAGCTTAGCGGGCCAGCCCCAGCATTTT. This codes for CASSLAGQPQHF. Reference TRBV7-9 and TRBJ1-5 proteins supply the regions before and after the CDR3; the full variable domain is: DTGVSQNPRHKITKRGQNVTFRCDPISEHNRLYWYRQTLGQGPEFLTYFQNEAQLEKSRLLSDRFSAERPKGSFSTLEIQRTEQGDSAMYLCASSLAGQPQHFGDGTRLSIL.